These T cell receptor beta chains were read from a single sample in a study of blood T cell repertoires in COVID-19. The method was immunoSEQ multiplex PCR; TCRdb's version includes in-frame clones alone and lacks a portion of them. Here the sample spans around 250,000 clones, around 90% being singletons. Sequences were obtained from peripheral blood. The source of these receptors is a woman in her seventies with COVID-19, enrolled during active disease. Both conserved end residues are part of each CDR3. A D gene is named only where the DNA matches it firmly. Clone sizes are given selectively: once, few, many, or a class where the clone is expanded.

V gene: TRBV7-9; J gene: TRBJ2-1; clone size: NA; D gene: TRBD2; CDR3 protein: CATQGLAGKEQFF; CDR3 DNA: TGTGCCACCCAAGGACTAGCGGGAAAGGAGCAGTTCTTC
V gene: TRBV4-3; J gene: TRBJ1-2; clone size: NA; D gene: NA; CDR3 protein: CASSQRAGQDYGYTF; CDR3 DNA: TGCGCCAGCAGCCAAAGAGCGGGTCAGGACTATGGCTACACCTTC
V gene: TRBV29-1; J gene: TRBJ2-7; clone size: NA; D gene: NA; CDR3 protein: CSVRSRGEQYF; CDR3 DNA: TGCAGCGTGCGGTCACGAGGGGAGCAGTACTTC
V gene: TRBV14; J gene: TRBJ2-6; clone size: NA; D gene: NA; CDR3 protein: CASSQVQKIVSGANVLTF; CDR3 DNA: TGTGCCAGCAGCCAAGTACAGAAGATCGTGTCTGGGGCCAACGTCCTGACTTTC
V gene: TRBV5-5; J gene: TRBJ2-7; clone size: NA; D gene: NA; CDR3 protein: CASSPRWAGISYEQYF; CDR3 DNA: TGTGCCAGCAGCCCCCGATGGGCAGGAATTTCCTACGAGCAGTACTTC
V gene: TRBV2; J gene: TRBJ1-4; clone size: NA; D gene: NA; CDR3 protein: CASSLRPGHIEKLFF; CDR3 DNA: TGTGCCAGCAGCCTGCGCCCGGGACATATCGAAAAACTGTTTTTT
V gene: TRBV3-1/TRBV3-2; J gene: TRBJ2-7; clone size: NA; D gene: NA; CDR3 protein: CASSQQGGDLTYEQYF; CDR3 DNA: TGTGCCAGCAGCCAACAAGGGGGAGATTTGACCTACGAGCAGTACTTC
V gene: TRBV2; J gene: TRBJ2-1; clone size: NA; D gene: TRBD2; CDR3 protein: CASSQLAGSYNEQFF; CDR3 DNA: TGTGCCAGCAGTCAGCTAGCGGGGTCCTACAATGAGCAGTTCTTC
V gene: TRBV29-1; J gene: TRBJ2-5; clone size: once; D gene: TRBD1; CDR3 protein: CSVGQGAETQYF; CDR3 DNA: TGCAGCGTTGGACAGGGAGCAGAGACCCAGTACTTC
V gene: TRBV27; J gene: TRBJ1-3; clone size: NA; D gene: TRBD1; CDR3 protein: CASRLVGTGVGNTIYF; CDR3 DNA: TGTGCCAGCAGGCTAGTTGGGACAGGGGTTGGAAACACCATATATTTT
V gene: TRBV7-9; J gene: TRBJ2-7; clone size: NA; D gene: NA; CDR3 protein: CASSLGTGGHEQYF; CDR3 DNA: TGTGCCAGCAGCTTAGGGACTGGCGGGCACGAGCAGTACTTC
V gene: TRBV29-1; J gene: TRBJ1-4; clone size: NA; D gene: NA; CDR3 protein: CSVDAGRLFF; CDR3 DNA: TGCAGCGTCGACGCGGGTAGACTGTTTTTT
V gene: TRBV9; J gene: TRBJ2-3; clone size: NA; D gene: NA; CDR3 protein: CASSVAGVRTDTQYF; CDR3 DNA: TGTGCCAGCAGCGTAGCGGGAGTGAGGACAGATACGCAGTATTTT
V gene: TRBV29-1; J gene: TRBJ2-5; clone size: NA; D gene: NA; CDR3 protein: CSAGRVLETQYF; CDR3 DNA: TGCAGCGCGGGTCGAGTCCTCGAGACCCAGTACTTC
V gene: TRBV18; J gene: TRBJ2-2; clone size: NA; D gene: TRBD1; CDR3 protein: CASSPFDREESGELFF; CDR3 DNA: TGTGCCAGCTCACCATTCGACAGGGAAGAGTCCGGGGAGCTGTTTTTT
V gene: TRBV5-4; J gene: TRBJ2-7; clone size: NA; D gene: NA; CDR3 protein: CASSPGASGSYEQYF; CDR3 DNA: TGTGCCAGCAGCCCGGGGGCTAGCGGATCCTACGAGCAGTACTTC
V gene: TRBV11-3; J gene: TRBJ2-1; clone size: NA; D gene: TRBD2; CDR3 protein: CASSLDILAGGPYNEQFF; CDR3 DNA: TGTGCCAGCAGCTTAGATATTCTAGCGGGAGGGCCCTACAATGAGCAGTTCTTC